A selection of T cell receptor beta chains follows, all from one sample in a study of T cell responses to AZD1222 COVID-19 vaccine. Assay: immunoSEQ multiplex PCR; the TCRdb copy retains only in-frame clones and omits some. The sample has under 150,000 clones; approximately 88% are singletons. The sample in question was peripheral blood, obtained 28 days after the second AZD1222 dose. The receptors originated from an adult who received the AZD1222 COVID-19 vaccine. Both conserved end residues are part of each CDR3. The order of the fields is CDR3 protein, CDR3 DNA, D gene, V gene, J gene, clone size. The D gene is left open where the match is weak. Clone sizes are given selectively: once, few, many, or a class where the clone is expanded.

CDR3 protein: CASGDRGRRPQHF
CDR3 DNA: TGTGCCAGCGGGGACAGGGGGCGCCGGCCCCAGCATTTT
D gene: TRBD1
V gene: TRBV6-5
J gene: TRBJ1-5
clone size: .

CDR3 protein: CASSFLPSTNEKLFF
CDR3 DNA: TGTGCCAGCAGCTTCCTTCCATCCACTAATGAAAAACTGTTTTTT
D gene: .
V gene: TRBV7-2
J gene: TRBJ1-4
clone size: few

CDR3 protein: CASSPAGRTPLHF
CDR3 DNA: TGTGCCAGCAGCCCCGCAGGGAGGACACCCCTCCACTTT
D gene: .
V gene: TRBV12-3/TRBV12-4
J gene: TRBJ1-6
clone size: .

CDR3 protein: CASSPGQRGTEAFF
CDR3 DNA: TGCGCCAGCAGCCCGGGACAGAGGGGTACTGAAGCTTTCTTT
D gene: TRBD1
V gene: TRBV5-1
J gene: TRBJ1-1
clone size: .

CDR3 protein: CASHQDRHNSPLHF
CDR3 DNA: TGTGCCAGCCACCAGGACAGGCATAATTCACCCCTCCACTTT
D gene: TRBD1
V gene: TRBV6-5
J gene: TRBJ1-6
clone size: .

CDR3 protein: CASSYSTGQGFYEQYF
CDR3 DNA: TGTGCCAGCAGTTACTCGACAGGACAGGGTTTCTACGAGCAGTACTTC
D gene: TRBD1
V gene: TRBV6-5
J gene: TRBJ2-7
clone size: .

CDR3 protein: CASRTTTGARVDQPQHF
CDR3 DNA: TGTGCCAGCAGAACTACGACAGGGGCGAGAGTCGATCAGCCCCAGCATTTT
D gene: TRBD1
V gene: TRBV28
J gene: TRBJ1-5
clone size: .

CDR3 protein: CASSSLAGGTDTQYF
CDR3 DNA: TGTGCCAGCAGCTCGCTAGCGGGGGGCACAGATACGCAGTATTTT
D gene: TRBD2
V gene: TRBV9
J gene: TRBJ2-3
clone size: .

CDR3 protein: CASSLAGPGAGANVLTF
CDR3 DNA: TGTGCCAGCAGCTTAGCGGGGCCTGGGGCTGGGGCCAACGTCCTGACTTTC
D gene: .
V gene: TRBV7-2
J gene: TRBJ2-6
clone size: .

CDR3 protein: CASSTGTLNEKLFF
CDR3 DNA: TGTGCCAGCAGCACCGGGACACTTAATGAAAAACTGTTTTTT
D gene: .
V gene: TRBV7-9
J gene: TRBJ1-4
clone size: .

CDR3 protein: CASGGDSGNTIYF
CDR3 DNA: TGTGCCAGCGGGGGGGACTCTGGAAACACCATATATTTT
D gene: .
V gene: TRBV6-5
J gene: TRBJ1-3
clone size: .

CDR3 protein: CASSWNPGQGASSYNEQFF
CDR3 DNA: TGTGCCAGCAGTTGGAATCCGGGACAGGGGGCAAGCTCCTACAATGAGCAGTTCTTC
D gene: TRBD1
V gene: TRBV7-9
J gene: TRBJ2-1
clone size: .

CDR3 protein: CASSLSPLKPTDTQYF
CDR3 DNA: TGTGCCAGCAGCTTAAGTCCCCTAAAACCCACAGATACGCAGTATTTT
D gene: .
V gene: TRBV7-2
J gene: TRBJ2-3
clone size: .

CDR3 protein: CASSPLTSGGNEQYF
CDR3 DNA: TGTGCCAGCAGTCCCCTGACTAGCGGGGGGAACGAGCAGTACTTC
D gene: TRBD2
V gene: TRBV6-5
J gene: TRBJ2-7
clone size: few

CDR3 protein: CSVQEDSYSNQPQHF
CDR3 DNA: TGCAGCGTCCAAGAGGACAGTTATAGCAATCAGCCCCAGCATTTT
D gene: .
V gene: TRBV29-1
J gene: TRBJ1-5
clone size: .

CDR3 protein: CASSGPGANVLTF
CDR3 DNA: TGTGCCAGTTCAGGGCCCGGGGCCAACGTCCTGACTTTC
D gene: .
V gene: TRBV19
J gene: TRBJ2-6
clone size: .